Below are 20 T cell receptor beta chains sequenced from a single sample in a study of blood T cell repertoires in COVID-19. Clones were sequenced by immunoSEQ multiplex PCR, and TCRdb holds only the in-frame ones, with some missing. The table has about 33,000 clones, over 75% seen once. The source material was peripheral blood. Receptors originate from a man in his sixties with active COVID-19.

This rearrangement joins TRBV6-5 to TRBJ1-1; a weak D match, TRBD1 (6 bases). The CDR3 contains 13 residues. V was clipped by 4 bases and J by 1 base, with 7 bases between them. Germline loops: CDR1 MNHEY, CDR2 SVGAGI. The CDR3 DNA reads as TGTGCCAGCAGTTCACAGGGGAACACTGAAGCTTTCTTT. This gives the protein CASSSQGNTEAFF.

This clone was found once. V gene TRBV7-8 combines with J gene TRBJ2-7; 7 nucleotides agree with TRBD1. The germline CDR1 and CDR2 sequences are SGHVS and FQNEAQ. Germline trimming cut 5 bases from V and 2 bases from J; bases unmatched to any gene: 9. The CDR3 is 15 amino acids. The CDR3 loop is CASSPRQGAPYEQYF. CDR3 in DNA: TGTGCCAGCAGCCCCAGACAGGGTGCTCCCTACGAGCAGTACTTC.

The V call is TRBV14, the J call TRBJ1-1, with 8 bases lining up with TRBD1. The germline V gene has CDR1 SGHDN and CDR2 FVKESK. The CDR3 sequence is 12 residues long. Losses at the gene ends were 4 bases for V and 10 bases for J; bases not matched to a gene: 5. Written as DNA, the CDR3 is TGTGCCAGCAGCCGCTTACAGGGGGGAGCTTTCTTT. Its translation: CASSRLQGGAFF.

This clone was found once. The J gene is TRBJ1-2, the V gene TRBV13; D may be TRBD1 (6 bases). Between the trimmed V and J ends, which lost 3 bases and 4 bases, there was a span of 18 bases. This CDR3 is built from 16 residues. Germline CDR1 reads PRHDT; CDR2 reads FYEKMQ (reference sequence). CDR3 nucleotide sequence: TGTGCCAGCAGCTTCCGACGCCGGACAGAATCCTATGGCTACACCTTC. Translating gives CASSFRRRTESYGYTF.

The chain employs TRBV19 and TRBJ2-3; TRBD2 agrees at 11 bases. The ends lost 8 bases at V and 5 bases at J; junction bases unmatched: 6. Looked up from germline, CDR1 is LNHDA and CDR2 is SQIVND (reference sequence). The CDR3 contains 14 residues. The CDR3 bases are TGTGCCAGTGCACTAGCGGGAGAAGGAGATACGCAGTATTTT. Translated, it gives CASALAGEGDTQYF.

This chain joins TRBV3-1 (or the pseudogene TRBV3-2) and TRBJ1-1; D is undetermined. V gave up 0 bases and J gave up 0 bases, with 14 bases separating them. The CDR3 has 17 residues. CDR1 and CDR2 (germline): LGHDT, YNNKEL (reference sequence). DNA of the CDR3: TGTGCCAGCAGCCAAGATCCGGCCCGTCGGGTGAACACTGAAGCTTTCTTT. Protein sequence: CASSQDPARRVNTEAFF.

The genes are TRBV20-1 and TRBJ2-1, with D possibly being TRBD2 (6 bases). This CDR3 region has 11 residues. V lost 6 bases and J lost 11, with 14 bases in between. Per germline, CDR1 DFQATT and CDR2 SNEGSKA (reference sequence). CDR3 region: CSAKGGEKQFF. The CDR3 nucleotides are TGCAGTGCCAAGGGCGGGGAGAAGCAGTTCTTC.

The CDR3 reads CASSFGTSDGETQYF. The CDR3 DNA reads as TGCGCCAGCAGCTTCGGGACTAGCGATGGAGAGACCCAGTACTTC. The chain uses TRBV5-1 and TRBJ2-5; 10 bases fit TRBD2. Germline CDR1 reads SGHRS; CDR2 reads YFSETQ. With V trimmed by 2 bases and J by 4 bases, 5 bases remained unmatched. There are 15 residues in the CDR3.

This chain uses TRBV7-9 with TRBJ2-2, with a weak D call TRBD2 (5 bases). CDR1 and CDR2 from the germline V gene are SEHNR and FQNEAQ (reference sequence). Trimming removed 5 bases from V and 6 bases from J, with 13 bases in between. CDR3 length: 14 amino acids. The CDR3: CASSQGLPSGELFF. The DNA for the CDR3 is TGTGCCAGCAGCCAAGGACTCCCGTCCGGGGAGCTGTTTTTT. Complete variable domain (other parts from reference TRBV7-9 and TRBJ2-2): DTGVSQNPRHKITKRGQNVTFRCDPISEHNRLYWYRQTLGQGPEFLTYFQNEAQLEKSRLLSDRFSAERPKGSFSTLEIQRTEQGDSAMYLCASSQGLPSGELFFGEGSRLTVL.

This rearrangement joins TRBV2 to TRBJ2-3; the match to TRBD2 covers 10 bases. Germline V lookup: CDR1 SNHLY, CDR2 FYNNEI. This CDR3 contains 15 residues. The trim removed 4 bases at V and 1 base at J, leaving 2 bases unmatched. The CDR3 DNA reads as TGTGCCAGCAGTGTAAGCGGGGGGGGCACAGATACGCAGTATTTT. Encoded protein: CASSVSGGGTDTQYF.

The genes are TRBV19 and TRBJ2-5; tentatively, D is TRBD1 (6 bases). The V end was cut by 2 bases, the J end by 5 bases, with 9 bases between. CDR1 is LNHDA, CDR2 SQIVND, per germline (reference sequence). The CDR3 covers 13 residues. The CDR3 nucleotides read TGTGCCAGTAGTATACACACAGGGGAGACCCAGTACTTC. Translation gives CASSIHTGETQYF.

This clone was counted only a few times. This chain joins TRBV10-3 and TRBJ2-1; D is unresolved. V was pared by 3 bases and J by 3 bases, with 6 bases between. Germline CDR1 ENHRY, CDR2 SYGVKD. The CDR3 consists of 13 residues. The CDR3 loop reads CAISETSYNEQFF. The CDR3 region has the DNA TGTGCCATCAGTGAAACCAGCTACAATGAGCAGTTCTTC.

The chain uses TRBV27 and TRBJ2-7; 7 bases fit TRBD1. J was trimmed by 2 bases and V by 5 bases; bases with no gene match: 3. The length of the CDR3 is 13 residues. From germline, CDR1 is MNHEY and CDR2 SMNVEV (reference sequence). The CDR3 is CASSRGRPYEQYF. CDR3 in DNA: TGTGCCAGCAGTAGGGGGCGACCCTACGAGCAGTACTTC.

The V gene is TRBV10-1, the J gene TRBJ2-1; possibly TRBD1 for D (5 bases). CDR3 length: 14 amino acids. The V gene lost 5 bases and the J gene lost 5 bases, with 13 bases spanning the gap. Germline V gene sequence: CDR1 WNHNN, CDR2 SYGVQD (reference sequence). CDR3: CASSNGGADNEQFF. Here the CDR3 DNA reads TGCGCCAGCAGTAATGGTGGGGCCGACAATGAGCAGTTCTTC.

The chain is built from TRBV19 and TRBJ1-1; unclear D gene. Germline V gives CDR1 LNHDA, CDR2 SQIVND (reference sequence). The V end was cut by 3 bases, the J end by 5 bases, with 4 bases between. This CDR3 comprises 11 residues. This CDR3 reads CASSIVTEAFF. In DNA, the CDR3 is TGTGCCAGTAGTATCGTGACTGAAGCTTTCTTT.

CDR3 in amino acids: CASTERELFGELFF. CDR3 sequence (DNA): TGTGCCAGTACTGAGCGGGAGTTATTCGGGGAGCTGTTTTTT. This chain uses TRBV19 with TRBJ2-2, with 8 nucleotides matching TRBD2. The ends lost 7 bases at V and 7 bases at J; junction bases unmatched: 8. Germline lookup yields CDR1 LNHDA and CDR2 SQIVND (reference sequence). CDR3 length: 14 residues.

This chain links TRBV5-1 with TRBJ2-1; 10 bases line up with TRBD2. There are 17 residues in the CDR3. CDR1 SGHRS and CDR2 YFSETQ come from the germline V gene. Unmatched junction bases numbered 10, after V lost 0 bases and J lost 7 bases. This CDR3 reads CASSLGGLAGAGNEQFF. The CDR3, as DNA: TGCGCCAGCAGCTTGGGGGGGCTAGCGGGAGCCGGAAATGAGCAGTTCTTC.

The chain combines TRBV5-1 with TRBJ1-5; no definite D call. V was clipped by 0 bases and J by 7 bases, with 14 bases between them. The length of the CDR3 is 15 residues. The germline gives CDR1 SGHRS, CDR2 YFSETQ. As DNA, the CDR3 is TGCGCCAGCAGCTTGGATGACCCAGGCCAACAGCCCCAGCATTTT. Protein product: CASSLDDPGQQPQHF. The full variable domain, with the rest looked up from reference TRBV5-1 and TRBJ1-5, is KAGVTQTPRYLIKTRGQQVTLSCSPISGHRSVSWYQQTPGQGLQFLFEYFSETQRNKGNFPGRFSGRQFSNSRSEMNVSTLELGDSALYLCASSLDDPGQQPQHFGDGTRLSIL.

V is TRBV29-1 and J is TRBJ1-3, with D possibly TRBD1 on 5 matching bases. Germline values: CDR1 SQVTM, CDR2 ANQGSEA. Trimming shortened V by 3 bases and J by 3 bases, and 9 bases separated the two germline ends. CDR3 length: 13 residues. CDR3 in DNA: TGCAGCGTTGAGGGGGGATTTGGAAACACCATATATTTT. Translation gives CSVEGGFGNTIYF. Filled out from reference TRBV29-1 and TRBJ1-3, the complete variable domain reads SAVISQKPSRDICQRGTSLTIQCQVDSQVTMMFWYRQQPGQSLTLIATANQGSEATYESGFVIDKFPISRPNLTFSTLTVSNMSPEDSSIYLCSVEGGFGNTIYFGEGSWLTVV.

In this sample, this clone turned up a few times. The rearrangement links TRBV7-3 to TRBJ2-1, with TRBD2 identical over 8 bases. This CDR3 has 15 residues. The germline V gene has CDR1 SGHTA and CDR2 FQGTGA. The V gene end was trimmed by 0 bases and the J gene end by 4 bases; junction bases not matched to a gene: 2. The CDR3 here is CASSLTSGNYNEQFF. The CDR3 region has the DNA TGTGCCAGCAGCTTAACTAGCGGGAATTACAATGAGCAGTTCTTC.